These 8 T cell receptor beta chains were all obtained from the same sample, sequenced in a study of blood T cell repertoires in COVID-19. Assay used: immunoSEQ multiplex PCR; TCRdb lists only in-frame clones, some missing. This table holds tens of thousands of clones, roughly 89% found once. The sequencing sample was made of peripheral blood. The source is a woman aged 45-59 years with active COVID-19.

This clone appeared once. CDR3 bases: TGTGCCACCAGTGAAACAGGGGGTACTGAAGCTTTCTTT. The encoded protein is CATSETGGTEAFF. The chain uses TRBV24-1 and TRBJ1-1, with 8 bases fitting TRBD1. The CDR3 has 13 amino acids. The germline V gene encodes CDR1 KGHDR and CDR2 SFDVKD. V was clipped by 4 bases and J by 5 bases; unmatched bases: 2.

As DNA, the CDR3 is TGTGCCAGCAGTGAACTTGGGGGGATGAACACTGAAGCTTTCTTT. It yields the protein CASSELGGMNTEAFF. The J gene is TRBJ1-1, the V gene TRBV6-1, with D possibly matching TRBD1 (5 bases). Per germline, CDR1 MNHNS and CDR2 SASEGT. The CDR3 contains 15 residues. The V end was cut by 2 bases, the J end by 0 bases, with 10 bases between.

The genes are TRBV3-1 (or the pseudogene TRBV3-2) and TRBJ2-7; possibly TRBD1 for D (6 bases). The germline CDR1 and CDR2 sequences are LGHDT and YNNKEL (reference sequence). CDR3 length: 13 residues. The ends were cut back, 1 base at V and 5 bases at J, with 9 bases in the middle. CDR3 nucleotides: TGTGCCAGCAGCCAAGGACAGGTCAACGAGCAGTACTTC. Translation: CASSQGQVNEQYF.

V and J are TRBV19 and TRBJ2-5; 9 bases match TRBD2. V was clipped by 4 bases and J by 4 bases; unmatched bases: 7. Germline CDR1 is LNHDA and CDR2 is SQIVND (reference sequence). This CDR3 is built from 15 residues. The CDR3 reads CASSNQAGGAETQYF. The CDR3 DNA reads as TGTGCCAGTAGTAACCAAGCGGGAGGAGCAGAGACCCAGTACTTC.

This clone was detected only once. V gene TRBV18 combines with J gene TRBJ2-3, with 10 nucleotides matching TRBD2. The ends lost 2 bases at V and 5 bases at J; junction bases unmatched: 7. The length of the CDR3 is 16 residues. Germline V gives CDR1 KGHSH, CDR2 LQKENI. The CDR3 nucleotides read TGTGCCAGCTCACCAGGGACTAGCGCACTCGGAGATACGCAGTATTTT. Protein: CASSPGTSALGDTQYF.

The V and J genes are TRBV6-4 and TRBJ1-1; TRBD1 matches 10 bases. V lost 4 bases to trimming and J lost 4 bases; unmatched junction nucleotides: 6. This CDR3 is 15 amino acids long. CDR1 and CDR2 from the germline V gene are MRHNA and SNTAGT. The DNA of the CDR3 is TGTGCCAGCAGTGTGACAGGGGGCGTGGGCACTGAAGCTTTCTTT. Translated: CASSVTGGVGTEAFF.

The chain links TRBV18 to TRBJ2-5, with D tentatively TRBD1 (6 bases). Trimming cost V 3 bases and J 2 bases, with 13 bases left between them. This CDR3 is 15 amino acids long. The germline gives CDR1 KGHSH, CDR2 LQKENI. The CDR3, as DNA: TGTGCCAGCTCACCCACAGGGATCAGGCAAGAGACCCAGTACTTC. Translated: CASSPTGIRQETQYF.

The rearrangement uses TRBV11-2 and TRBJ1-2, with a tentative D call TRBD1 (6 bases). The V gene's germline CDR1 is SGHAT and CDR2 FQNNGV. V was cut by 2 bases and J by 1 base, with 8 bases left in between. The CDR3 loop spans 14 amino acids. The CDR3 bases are TGTGCCAGCAGCTTACAGGGGAATAACTATGGCTACACCTTC. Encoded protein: CASSLQGNNYGYTF.